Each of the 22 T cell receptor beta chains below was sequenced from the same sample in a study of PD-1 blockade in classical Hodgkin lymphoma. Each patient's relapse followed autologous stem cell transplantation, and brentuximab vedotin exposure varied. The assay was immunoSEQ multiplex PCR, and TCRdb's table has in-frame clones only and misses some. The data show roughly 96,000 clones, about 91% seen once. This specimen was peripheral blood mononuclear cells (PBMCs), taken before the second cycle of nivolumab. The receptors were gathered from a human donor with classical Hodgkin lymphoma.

CDR3 DNA: TGTGCCAGCAGCTGGGGGACAGGGGGGATTAATGAAAAACTGTTTTTT. Translation: CASSWGTGGINEKLFF. V gene TRBV5-4 combines with J gene TRBJ1-4; TRBD1 matches 11 bases. With V trimmed by 3 bases and J by 4 bases, 5 bases remained unmatched. This CDR3 is 16 amino acids long. Germline values: CDR1 SGHNT, CDR2 YYREEE (reference sequence).

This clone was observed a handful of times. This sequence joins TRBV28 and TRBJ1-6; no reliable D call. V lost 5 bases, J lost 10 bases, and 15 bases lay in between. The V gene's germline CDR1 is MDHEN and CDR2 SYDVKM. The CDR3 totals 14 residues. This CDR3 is CASSLSFIGSPLHF. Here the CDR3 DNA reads TGTGCCAGCAGTCTCAGTTTTATTGGGTCACCCCTCCACTTT.

The CDR3 bases are TGTGCCAGCAGTGGGCTGCGGACGGATGGCTATGGCTACACCTTC. Translated: CASSGLRTDGYGYTF. The chain links TRBV6-1 to TRBJ1-2; no clear D gene. This CDR3 has 15 residues. The germline V and J ends were trimmed by 4 bases and 4 bases, with 16 bases remaining between them. Germline CDR1 MNHNS, CDR2 SASEGT.

The CDR3 spells CASSSGLGTGELFF. The CDR3 nucleotides are TGTGCCAGCAGTAGCGGACTGGGCACCGGGGAGCTGTTTTTT. This chain uses TRBV7-3 with TRBJ2-2, with a possible D match to TRBD2 (6 bases). Trimming pared 6 bases from V and 4 bases from J, leaving 12 bases between. The CDR3 spans 14 residues. Germline loops: CDR1 SGHTA, CDR2 FQGTGA.

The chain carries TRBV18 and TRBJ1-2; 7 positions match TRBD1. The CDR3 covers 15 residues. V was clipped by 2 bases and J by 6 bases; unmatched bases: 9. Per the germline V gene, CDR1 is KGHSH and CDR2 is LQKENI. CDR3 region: CASSPVGQAENGYTF. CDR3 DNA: TGTGCCAGCTCACCAGTTGGACAGGCGGAAAATGGCTACACCTTC.

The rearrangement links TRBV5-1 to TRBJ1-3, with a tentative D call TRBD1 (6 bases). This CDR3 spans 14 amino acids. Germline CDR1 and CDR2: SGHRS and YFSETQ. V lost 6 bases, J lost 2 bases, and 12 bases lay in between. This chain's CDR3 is CASKPTGPGNTIYF. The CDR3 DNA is TGCGCCAGCAAGCCCACAGGGCCTGGAAACACCATATATTTT. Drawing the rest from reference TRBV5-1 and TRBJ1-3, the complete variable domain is KAGVTQTPRYLIKTRGQQVTLSCSPISGHRSVSWYQQTPGQGLQFLFEYFSETQRNKGNFPGRFSGRQFSNSRSEMNVSTLELGDSALYLCASKPTGPGNTIYFGEGSWLTVV.

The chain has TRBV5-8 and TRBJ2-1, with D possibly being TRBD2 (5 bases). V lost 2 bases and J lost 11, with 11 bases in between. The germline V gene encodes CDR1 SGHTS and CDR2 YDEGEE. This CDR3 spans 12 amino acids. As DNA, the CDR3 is TGTGCCAGCAGCTTAGGGCCCGGGAAGCAGTTCTTC. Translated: CASSLGPGKQFF.

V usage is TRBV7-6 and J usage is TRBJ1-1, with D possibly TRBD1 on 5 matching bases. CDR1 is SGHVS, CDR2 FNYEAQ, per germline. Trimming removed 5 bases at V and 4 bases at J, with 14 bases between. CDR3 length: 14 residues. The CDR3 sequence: CASSPSPGVTEAFF. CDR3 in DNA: TGTGCCAGCAGCCCCTCTCCGGGGGTCACTGAAGCTTTCTTT.

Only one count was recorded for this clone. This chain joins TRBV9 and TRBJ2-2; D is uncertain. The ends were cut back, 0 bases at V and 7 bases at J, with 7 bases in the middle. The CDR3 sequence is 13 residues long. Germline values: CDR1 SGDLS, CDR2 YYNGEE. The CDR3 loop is CASSVAVDGELFF. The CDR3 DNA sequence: TGTGCCAGCAGCGTAGCCGTCGACGGGGAGCTGTTTTTT. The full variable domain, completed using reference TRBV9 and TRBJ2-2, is DSGVTQTPKHLITATGQRVTLRCSPRSGDLSVYWYQQSLDQGLQFLIQYYNGEERAKGNILERFSAQQFPDLHSELNLSSLELGDSALYFCASSVAVDGELFFGEGSRLTVL.

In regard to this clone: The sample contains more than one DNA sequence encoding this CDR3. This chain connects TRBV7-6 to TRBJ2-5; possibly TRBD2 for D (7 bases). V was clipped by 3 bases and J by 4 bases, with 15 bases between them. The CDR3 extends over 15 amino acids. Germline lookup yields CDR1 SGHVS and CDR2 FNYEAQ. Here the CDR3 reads CASSLGLGGVETQYF. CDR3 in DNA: TGTGCCAGCAGCTTGGGGTTAGGGGGGGTAGAGACCCAGTACTTC.

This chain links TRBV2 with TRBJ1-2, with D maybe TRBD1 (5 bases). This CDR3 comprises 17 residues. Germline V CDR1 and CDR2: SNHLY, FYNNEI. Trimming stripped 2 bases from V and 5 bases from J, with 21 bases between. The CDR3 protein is CASSELLGGWRGYGYTF. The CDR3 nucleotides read TGTGCCAGCAGTGAACTCCTTGGGGGGTGGAGGGGATATGGCTACACCTTC.

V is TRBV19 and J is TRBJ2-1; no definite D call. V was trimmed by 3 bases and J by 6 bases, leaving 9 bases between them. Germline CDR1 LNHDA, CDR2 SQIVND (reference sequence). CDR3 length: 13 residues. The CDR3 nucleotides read TGTGCCAGTAGTATTCGGCAGTTCAATGAGCAGTTCTTC. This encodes CASSIRQFNEQFF. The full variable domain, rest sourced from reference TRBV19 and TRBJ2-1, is DGGITQSPKYLFRKEGQNVTLSCEQNLNHDAMYWYRQDPGQGLRLIYYSQIVNDFQKGDIAEGYSVSREKKESFPLTVTSAQKNPTAFYLCASSIRQFNEQFFGPGTRLTVL.

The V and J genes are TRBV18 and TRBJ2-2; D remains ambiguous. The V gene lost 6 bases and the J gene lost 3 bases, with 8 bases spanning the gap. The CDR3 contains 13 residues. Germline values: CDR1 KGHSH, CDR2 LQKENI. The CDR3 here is CASSPRDTGELFF. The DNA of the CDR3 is TGTGCCAGCTCCCCTCGCGACACCGGGGAGCTGTTTTTT.

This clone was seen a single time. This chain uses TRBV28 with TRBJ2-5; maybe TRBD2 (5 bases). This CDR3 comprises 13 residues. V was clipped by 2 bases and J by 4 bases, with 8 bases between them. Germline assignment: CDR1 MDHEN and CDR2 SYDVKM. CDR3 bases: TGTGCCAGCAGTTTAGGAGGTTTAGAGACCCAGTACTTC. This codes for CASSLGGLETQYF.

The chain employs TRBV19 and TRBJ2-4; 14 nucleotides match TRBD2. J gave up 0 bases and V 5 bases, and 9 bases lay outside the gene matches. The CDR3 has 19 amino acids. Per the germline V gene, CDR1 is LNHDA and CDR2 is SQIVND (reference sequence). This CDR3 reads CASSPGLAGGPLAKNIQYF. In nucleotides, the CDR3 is TGTGCCAGTAGTCCAGGACTAGCGGGGGGTCCCCTAGCCAAAAACATTCAGTACTTC.

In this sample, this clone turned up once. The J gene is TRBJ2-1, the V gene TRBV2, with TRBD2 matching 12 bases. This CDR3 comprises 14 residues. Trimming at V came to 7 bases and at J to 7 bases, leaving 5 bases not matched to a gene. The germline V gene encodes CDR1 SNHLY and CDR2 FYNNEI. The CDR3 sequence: CASKAGLAGNEQFF. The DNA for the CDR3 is TGTGCCAGCAAGGCGGGACTAGCGGGTAATGAGCAGTTCTTC.

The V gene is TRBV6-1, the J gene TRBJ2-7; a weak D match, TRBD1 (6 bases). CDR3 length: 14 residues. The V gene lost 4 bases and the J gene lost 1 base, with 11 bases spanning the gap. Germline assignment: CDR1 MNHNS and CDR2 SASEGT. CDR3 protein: CASSVRDTSYEQYF. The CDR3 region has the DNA TGTGCCAGCAGTGTACGGGACACATCCTACGAGCAGTACTTC.

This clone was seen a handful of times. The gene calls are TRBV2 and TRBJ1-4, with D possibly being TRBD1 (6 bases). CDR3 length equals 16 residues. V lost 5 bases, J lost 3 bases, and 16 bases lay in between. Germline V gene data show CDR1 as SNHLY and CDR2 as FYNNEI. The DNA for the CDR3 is TGTGCCAGCAGTTTAAGCGACAGGCGACCTAATGAAAAACTGTTTTTT. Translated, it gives CASSLSDRRPNEKLFF.

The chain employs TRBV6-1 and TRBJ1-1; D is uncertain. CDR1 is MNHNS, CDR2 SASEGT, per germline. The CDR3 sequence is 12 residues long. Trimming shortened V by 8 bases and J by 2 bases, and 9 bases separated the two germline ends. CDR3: CASPGRNTEAFF. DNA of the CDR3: TGTGCCAGCCCCGGCAGAAACACTGAAGCTTTCTTT.

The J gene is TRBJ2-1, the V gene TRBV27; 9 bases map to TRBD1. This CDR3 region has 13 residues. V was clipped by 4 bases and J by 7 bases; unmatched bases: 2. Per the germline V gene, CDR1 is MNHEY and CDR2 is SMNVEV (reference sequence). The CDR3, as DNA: TGTGCCAGCAGTTCCGGGACAGGGAATGAGCAGTTCTTC. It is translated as CASSSGTGNEQFF.

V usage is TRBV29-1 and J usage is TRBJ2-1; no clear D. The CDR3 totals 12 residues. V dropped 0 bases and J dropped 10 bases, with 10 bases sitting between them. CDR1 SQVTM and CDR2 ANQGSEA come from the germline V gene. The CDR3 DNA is TGCAGCGTTGAAGATTGGAGCCGCGAGCAGTTCTTC. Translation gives CSVEDWSREQFF.

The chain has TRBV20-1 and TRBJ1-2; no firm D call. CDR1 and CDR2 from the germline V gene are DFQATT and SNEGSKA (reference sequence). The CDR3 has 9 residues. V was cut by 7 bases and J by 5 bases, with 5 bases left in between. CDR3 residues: CSGGYGYTF. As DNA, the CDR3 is TGCAGTGGAGGGTATGGCTACACCTTC.